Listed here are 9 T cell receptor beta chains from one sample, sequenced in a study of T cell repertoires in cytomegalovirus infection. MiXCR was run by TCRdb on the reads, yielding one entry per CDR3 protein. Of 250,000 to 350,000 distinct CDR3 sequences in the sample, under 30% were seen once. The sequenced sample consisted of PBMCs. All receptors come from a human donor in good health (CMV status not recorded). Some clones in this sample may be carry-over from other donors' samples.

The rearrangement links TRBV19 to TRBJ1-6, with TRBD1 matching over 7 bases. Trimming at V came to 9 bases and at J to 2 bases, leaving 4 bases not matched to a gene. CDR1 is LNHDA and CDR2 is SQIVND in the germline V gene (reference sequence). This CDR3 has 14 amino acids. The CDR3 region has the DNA TGTGCCAGCCAGACAGGGACCTATAATTCACCCCTCCACTTT. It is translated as CASQTGTYNSPLHF.

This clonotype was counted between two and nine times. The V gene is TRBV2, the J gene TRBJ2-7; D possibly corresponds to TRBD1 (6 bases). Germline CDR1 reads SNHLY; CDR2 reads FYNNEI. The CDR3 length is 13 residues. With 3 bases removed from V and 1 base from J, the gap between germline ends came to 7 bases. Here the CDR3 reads CASSERGSYEQYF. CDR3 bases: TGTGCCAGCAGTGAGAGGGGGTCCTACGAGCAGTACTTC.

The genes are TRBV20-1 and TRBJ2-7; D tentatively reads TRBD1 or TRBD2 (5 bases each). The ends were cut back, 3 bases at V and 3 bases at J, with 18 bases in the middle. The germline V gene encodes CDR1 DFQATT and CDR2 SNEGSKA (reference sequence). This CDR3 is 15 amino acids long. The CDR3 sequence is CSASQRGGTYYEQYF. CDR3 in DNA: TGCAGTGCTAGCCAACGGGGTGGGACCTACTACGAGCAGTACTTC.

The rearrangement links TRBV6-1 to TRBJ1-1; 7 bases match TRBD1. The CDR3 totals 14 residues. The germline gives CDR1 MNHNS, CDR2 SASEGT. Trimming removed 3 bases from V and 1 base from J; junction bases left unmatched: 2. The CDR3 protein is CASSDGTENTEAFF. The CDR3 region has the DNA TGTGCCAGCAGTGACGGGACAGAGAACACTGAAGCTTTCTTT.

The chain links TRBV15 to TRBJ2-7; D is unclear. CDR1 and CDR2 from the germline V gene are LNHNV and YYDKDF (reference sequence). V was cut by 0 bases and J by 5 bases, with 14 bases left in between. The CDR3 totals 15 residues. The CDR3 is CATSREGGKSHEQYF. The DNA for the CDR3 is TGTGCCACCAGCAGAGAAGGCGGAAAATCGCACGAGCAGTACTTC.

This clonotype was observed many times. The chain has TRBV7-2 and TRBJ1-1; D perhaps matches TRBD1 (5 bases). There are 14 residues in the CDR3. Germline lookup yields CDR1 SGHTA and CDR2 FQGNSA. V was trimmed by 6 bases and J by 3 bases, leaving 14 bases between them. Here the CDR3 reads CASRHLLTDTEAFF. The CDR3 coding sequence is TGTGCCAGCAGACACCTTCTGACAGACACTGAAGCTTTCTTT.

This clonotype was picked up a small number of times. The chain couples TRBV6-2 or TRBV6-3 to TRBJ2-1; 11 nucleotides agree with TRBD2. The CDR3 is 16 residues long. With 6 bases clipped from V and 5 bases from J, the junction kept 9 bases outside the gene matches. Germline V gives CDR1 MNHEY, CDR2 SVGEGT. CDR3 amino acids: CASRPPGTSGHNEQFF. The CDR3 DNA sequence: TGTGCCAGCAGGCCTCCCGGGACTAGCGGCCACAATGAGCAGTTCTTC.

Here the CDR3 DNA reads TGCGCCAGCAGCTCGGAGGGCGAGGGCTACACCTTC. It encodes CASSSEGEGYTF. The rearrangement joins TRBV5-1 to TRBJ1-2; D is unclear. The germline V gene encodes CDR1 SGHRS and CDR2 YFSETQ. The CDR3 sequence is 12 residues long. With 3 bases removed from V and 8 bases from J, the gap between germline ends came to 11 bases.

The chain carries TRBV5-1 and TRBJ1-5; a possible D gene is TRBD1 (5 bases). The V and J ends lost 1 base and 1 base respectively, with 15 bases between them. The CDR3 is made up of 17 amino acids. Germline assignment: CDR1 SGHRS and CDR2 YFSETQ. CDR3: CASSLSGGEGSNQPQHF. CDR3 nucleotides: TGCGCCAGCAGCTTGTCGGGGGGTGAAGGAAGCAATCAGCCCCAGCATTTT.